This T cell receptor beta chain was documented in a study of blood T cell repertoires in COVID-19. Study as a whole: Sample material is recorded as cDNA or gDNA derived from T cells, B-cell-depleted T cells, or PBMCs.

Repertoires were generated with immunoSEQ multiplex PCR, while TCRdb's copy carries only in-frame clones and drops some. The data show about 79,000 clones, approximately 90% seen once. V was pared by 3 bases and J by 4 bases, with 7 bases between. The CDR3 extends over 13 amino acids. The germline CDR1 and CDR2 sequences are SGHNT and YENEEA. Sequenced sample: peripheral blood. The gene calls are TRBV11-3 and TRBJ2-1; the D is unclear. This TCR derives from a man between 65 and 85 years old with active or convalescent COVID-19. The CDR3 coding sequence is TGTGCCAGCAGCTTTGGAGTTTACAATGAGCAGTTCTTC. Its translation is CASSFGVYNEQFF.